This T cell receptor beta chain was recovered during a study of blood T cell repertoires in COVID-19. The CDR3 extends over 13 amino acids. Trimming stripped 3 bases from V and 7 bases from J, with 12 bases between. CDR1 SNHLY and CDR2 FYNNEI come from the germline V gene. Here immunoSEQ multiplex PCR was the method, and the copy in TCRdb shows in-frame clones only, minus some. The table records hundreds of thousands of clones, roughly 86% of them present only once. Source material: peripheral blood. The chain uses TRBV2 and TRBJ1-2; no clear D. This receptor was obtained from a young man with active or convalescent COVID-19. The DNA of the CDR3 is TGTGCCAGCAGTGAGTCGGGGTTTTTTGGCTACACCTTC. It encodes CASSESGFFGYTF.